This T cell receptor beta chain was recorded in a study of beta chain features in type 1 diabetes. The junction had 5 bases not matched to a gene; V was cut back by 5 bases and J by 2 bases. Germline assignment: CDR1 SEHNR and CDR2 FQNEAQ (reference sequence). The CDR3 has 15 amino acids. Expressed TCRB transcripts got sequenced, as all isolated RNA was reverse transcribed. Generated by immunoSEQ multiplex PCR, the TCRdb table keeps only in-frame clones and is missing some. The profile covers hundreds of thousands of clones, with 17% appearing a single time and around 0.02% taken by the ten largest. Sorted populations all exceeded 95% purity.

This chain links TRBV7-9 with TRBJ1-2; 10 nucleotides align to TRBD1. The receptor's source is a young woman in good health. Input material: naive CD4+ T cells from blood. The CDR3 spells CASSPDRGRNYGYTF. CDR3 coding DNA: TGTGCCAGCAGCCCCGACAGGGGGCGCAACTATGGCTACACCTTC.